This paragraph covers one T cell receptor (beta chain) sequence. This sample was taken from a study of monozygotic twins with inflammatory bowel disease. Template switching appended UMIs that held a 6-nucleotide sample barcode. From its re-call of the 5' RACE reads, TCRdb lists each CDR3 protein once, without DNA. This repertoire comprises approximately 210,000 distinct CDR3 sequences; its ten largest clones make up less than 9%. Sequenced sample: blood. The clonotype comes from a human donor with ulcerative colitis or Crohn's disease, or a healthy co-twin of an affected twin (not recorded which).

CDR3 residues: CSASGGAKLFF. The chain joins TRBV20-1 to TRBJ1-4. Germline values: CDR1 DFQATT, CDR2 SNEGSKA (reference sequence). There are 11 residues in the CDR3.